The 5 T cell receptor beta chains in this list originate from one sample, sequenced in a study of cytomegalovirus exposure and HLA in healthy donors. Only in-frame clones appear in the TCRdb table, and some are missing; sequencing was by immunoSEQ multiplex PCR. Among tens of thousands of clones listed, 90% to 95% were seen once. Sample: PBMCs. These TCRs come from a woman younger than 35 in good health and CMV-seronegative.

This clone was seen only once. The V call is TRBV7-2, the J call TRBJ2-2; perhaps TRBD2 as D (6 bases). The V end lost 5 bases, the J end lost 8 bases, and 15 bases lay between the germline ends. CDR1 is SGHTA, CDR2 FQGNSA, per germline. This CDR3 region has 14 residues. Here the CDR3 reads CASSRRSAGGELFF. Written as DNA, the CDR3 is TGTGCCAGCAGCCGAAGGTCGGCGGGGGGGGAGCTGTTTTTT.

The V call is TRBV18, the J call TRBJ1-1; 7 bases line up with TRBD1. The CDR3 totals 17 residues. The ends lost 3 bases at V and 1 base at J; junction bases unmatched: 11. CDR1 KGHSH and CDR2 LQKENI come from the germline V gene. CDR3 loop: CASSPQGQAQPNTEAFF. CDR3 nucleotide sequence: TGTGCCAGCTCACCCCAAGGACAGGCCCAACCGAACACTGAAGCTTTCTTT.

This sequence joins TRBV6-5 and TRBJ2-1; 9 bases line up with TRBD2. The trim removed 10 bases at V and 0 bases at J, leaving 4 bases unmatched. There are 14 residues in the CDR3. From germline, CDR1 is MNHEY and CDR2 SVGAGI. This CDR3 is CATIAGDSYNEQFF. Here the CDR3 DNA reads TGTGCCACAATAGCGGGGGACTCCTACAATGAGCAGTTCTTC.

The rearrangement links TRBV5-1 to TRBJ1-3; 7 bases agree with TRBD1. Trimming cost V 3 bases and J 0 bases; bases outside gene matches: 6. Germline V lookup: CDR1 SGHRS, CDR2 YFSETQ. CDR3 length: 16 residues. The CDR3 coding sequence is TGCGCCAGCAGCTCAGGACAGGCCCACTCTGGAAACACCATATATTTT. It encodes CASSSGQAHSGNTIYF.

This sequence joins TRBV5-1 and TRBJ2-1; 7 bases map to TRBD2. The germline V gene has CDR1 SGHRS and CDR2 YFSETQ. The trim removed 2 bases at V and 5 bases at J, leaving 4 bases unmatched. The CDR3 is 14 residues long. CDR3 sequence reads: CASSFLAENNEQFF. CDR3 bases: TGCGCCAGCAGCTTCCTAGCGGAAAACAATGAGCAGTTCTTC.